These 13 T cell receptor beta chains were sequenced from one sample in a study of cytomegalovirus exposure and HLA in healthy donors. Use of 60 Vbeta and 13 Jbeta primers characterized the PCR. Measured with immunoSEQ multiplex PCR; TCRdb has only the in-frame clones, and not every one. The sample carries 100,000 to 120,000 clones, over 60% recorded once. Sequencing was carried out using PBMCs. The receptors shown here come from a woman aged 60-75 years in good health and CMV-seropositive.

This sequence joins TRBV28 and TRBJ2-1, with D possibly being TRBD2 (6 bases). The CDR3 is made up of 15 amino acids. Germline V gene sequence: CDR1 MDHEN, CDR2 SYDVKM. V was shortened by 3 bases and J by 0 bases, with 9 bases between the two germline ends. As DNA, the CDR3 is TGTGCCAGCAGTTTTGGGGGGAGCTCCTACAATGAGCAGTTCTTC. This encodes CASSFGGSSYNEQFF.

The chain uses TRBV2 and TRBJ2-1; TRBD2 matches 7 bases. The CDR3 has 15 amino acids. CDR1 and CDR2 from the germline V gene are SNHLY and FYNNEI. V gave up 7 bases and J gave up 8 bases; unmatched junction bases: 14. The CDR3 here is CASKQDGGFLYEQFF. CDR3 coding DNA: TGTGCCAGCAAACAAGACGGGGGGTTTCTCTATGAGCAGTTCTTC.

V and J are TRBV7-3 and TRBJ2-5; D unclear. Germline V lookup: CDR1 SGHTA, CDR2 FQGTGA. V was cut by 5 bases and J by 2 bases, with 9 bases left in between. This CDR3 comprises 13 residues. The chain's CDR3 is CASSPFSQETQYF. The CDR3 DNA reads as TGTGCCAGCAGCCCCTTTAGTCAAGAGACCCAGTACTTC. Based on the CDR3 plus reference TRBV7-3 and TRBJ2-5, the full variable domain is GAGVSQTPSNKVTEKGKYVELRCDPISGHTALYWYRQSLGQGPEFLIYFQGTGAADDSGLPNDRFFAVRPEGSVSTLKIQRTERGDSAVYLCASSPFSQETQYFGPGTRLLVL.

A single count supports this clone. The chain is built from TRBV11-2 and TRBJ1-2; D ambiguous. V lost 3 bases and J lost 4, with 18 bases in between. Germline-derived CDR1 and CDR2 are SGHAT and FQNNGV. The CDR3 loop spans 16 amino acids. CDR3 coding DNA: TGTGCCAGCAGCTTCTCCTCTCGGAGTTTAGGCTATGGCTACACCTTC. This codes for CASSFSSRSLGYGYTF.

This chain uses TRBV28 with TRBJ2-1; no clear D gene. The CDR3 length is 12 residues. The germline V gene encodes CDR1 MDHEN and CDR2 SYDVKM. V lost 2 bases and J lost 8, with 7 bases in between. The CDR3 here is CASSLNLYEQFF. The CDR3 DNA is TGTGCCAGCAGTTTAAACTTATATGAGCAGTTCTTC.

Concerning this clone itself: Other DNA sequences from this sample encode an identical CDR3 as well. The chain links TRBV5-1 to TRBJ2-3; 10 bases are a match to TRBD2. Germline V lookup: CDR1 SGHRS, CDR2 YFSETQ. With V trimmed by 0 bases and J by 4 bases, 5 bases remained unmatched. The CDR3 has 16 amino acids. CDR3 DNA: TGCGCCAGCAGCTTGGCTAGCGGGAGTGGCGCAGATACGCAGTATTTT. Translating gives CASSLASGSGADTQYF.

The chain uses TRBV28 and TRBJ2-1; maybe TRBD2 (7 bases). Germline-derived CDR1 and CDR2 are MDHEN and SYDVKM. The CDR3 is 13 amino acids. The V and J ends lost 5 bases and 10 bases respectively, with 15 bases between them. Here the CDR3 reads CASSPAEGGEQFF. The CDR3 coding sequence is TGTGCCAGCAGTCCCGCCGAGGGGGGGGAGCAGTTCTTC.

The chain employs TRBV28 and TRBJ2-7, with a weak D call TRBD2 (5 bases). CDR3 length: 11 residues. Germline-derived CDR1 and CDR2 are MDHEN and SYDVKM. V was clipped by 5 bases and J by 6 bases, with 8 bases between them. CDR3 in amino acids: CASSGESEQYF. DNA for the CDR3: TGTGCCAGCAGTGGGGAGAGCGAGCAGTACTTC.

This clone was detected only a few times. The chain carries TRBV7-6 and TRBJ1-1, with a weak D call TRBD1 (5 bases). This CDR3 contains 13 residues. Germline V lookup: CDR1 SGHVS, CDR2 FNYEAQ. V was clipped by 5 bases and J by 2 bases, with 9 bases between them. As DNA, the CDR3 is TGTGCCAGCAGCATCGACAGCAACACTGAAGCTTTCTTT. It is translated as CASSIDSNTEAFF.

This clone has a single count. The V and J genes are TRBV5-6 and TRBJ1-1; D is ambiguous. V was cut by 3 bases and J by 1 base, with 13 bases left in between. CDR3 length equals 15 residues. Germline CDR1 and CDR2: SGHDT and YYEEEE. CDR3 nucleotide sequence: TGTGCCAGCAGCTCCTCCGGGGTCGGGAACACTGAAGCTTTCTTT. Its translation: CASSSSGVGNTEAFF.

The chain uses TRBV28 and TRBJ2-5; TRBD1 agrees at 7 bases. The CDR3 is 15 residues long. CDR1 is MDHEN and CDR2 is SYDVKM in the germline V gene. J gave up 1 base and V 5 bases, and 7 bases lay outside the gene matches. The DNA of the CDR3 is TGTGCCAGCAGTGGCGCCGGGACAGCCCAAGAGACCCAGTACTTC. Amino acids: CASSGAGTAQETQYF.

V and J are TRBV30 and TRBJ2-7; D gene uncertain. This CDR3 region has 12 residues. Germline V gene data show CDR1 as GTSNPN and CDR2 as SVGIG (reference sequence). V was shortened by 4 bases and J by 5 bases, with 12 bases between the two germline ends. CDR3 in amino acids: CAWTLVAHEQYF. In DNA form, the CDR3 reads TGTGCCTGGACCCTGGTGGCCCACGAGCAGTACTTC.

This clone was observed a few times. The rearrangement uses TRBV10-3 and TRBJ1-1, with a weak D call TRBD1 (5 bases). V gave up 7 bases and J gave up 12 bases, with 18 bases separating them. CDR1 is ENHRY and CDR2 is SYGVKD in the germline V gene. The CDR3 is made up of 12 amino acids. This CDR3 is CAITGGDSGPFF. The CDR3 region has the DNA TGTGCCATCACCGGGGGGGATTCCGGGCCTTTCTTT.